This TCR beta chain was sequenced in a study of T cells in Graves' hyperthyroidism and ophthalmopathy. This CDR3 is built from 13 residues. Germline loops: CDR1 SGDLS, CDR2 YYNGEE. Trimming took 1 base from V and 5 from J, leaving 9 bases between them. The CDR3 regions of TCR beta were amplified from RNA transcripts. HTBI primers were employed in a first-round RT-PCR of the TCR CDR3. TCRdb used MiXCR to reprocess the multiplex PCR reads, holding one entry per CDR3 protein. The sample has 370,000 or so distinct CDR3 sequences; 25% are singletons. General study findings and limits: A median about 6.5 months before onset, the model predicted ophthalmopathy.

In this sample, this clonotype turned up a few times. Antigen: not known. Across 18 months, stable Graves' hyperthyroidism was marked by no progression to ophthalmopathy. PBMCs came from more than 8.5 ml fresh peripheral blood. V gene TRBV9 combines with J gene TRBJ1-1; D uncertain. The specimen was blood. The TCR originated in a man aged 50 to 59 with Graves' hyperthyroidism. CDR3 residues: CASSVNSRTEAFF. For the CDR3, the DNA is TGTGCCAGCAGCGTAAACAGTAGGACTGAAGCTTTCTTT.